This paragraph covers one T cell receptor (beta chain) sequence. The antigen it binds to is not known. No much larger clonotype is one base removed from it; base qualities were not supplied. Participants in the prospective study were enrolled through a virtual design, were aged about 18 to 90 years, and lived in roughly 25 United States geographic areas. To assign participants to cohorts, the prospective study relied on clinical history that participants themselves reported in a screening survey and a study questionnaire. Each participant in the prospective study had whole blood, serum and a nasopharyngeal or oropharyngeal swab collected by mobile phlebotomists. Participants in the prospective study had the option to provide additional blood draws and questionnaires over an approximately 2-month period. Prospective study blood samples were shipped either frozen or at room temperature before DNA extraction.

The entry originates in a study of blood T cell repertoires in COVID-19 (dated by TCRdb to about 2020). About the investigation overall: Samples covering the acute and convalescent phases of COVID-19 were provided by collaborators in the United States, Italy and Spain. Samples came from the ongoing ImmuneRACE study (first 160 participants) plus 1,254 subjects from 6 global collaborators. HLA class I and class II types, where available, came from metadata supplied by the sample provider rather than from assay-based typing. A de-identified subject ID, COVID-19 status, age in years and sex were almost always included in the sample metadata. The material from the prospective study consisted of cDNA or gDNA derived from T cells, B-cell-depleted T cells, or PBMCs. A freely available public database, intended as a resource for researchers studying the immune response to SARS-CoV-2, is where the repertoires were released. Deeply sampled blood TCRbeta repertoires from subjects exposed to, actively infected with, or recovered from COVID-19 were included in the dataset. Overall study results and their limits: The quantity of clinical and demographic metadata differed by source and by participant and was supplied without curation.

V lost 2 bases and J lost 0 bases, and the count of bases not matched to a germline gene is 3. According to the germline V gene, CDR1 reads KGHSH and CDR2 reads LQKENI. Inclusive of the bounding cysteine and phenylalanine, the CDR3 is 17 residues long. CDR3 DNA only is kept here, 51 bases in frame from base 1. TCRbeta CDR3 regions were amplified from genomic DNA using the immunoSEQ Assay, a bias-controlled multiplex PCR. In the source study's methods: The number of nucleated cells in each sample was estimated from the amplification of reference gene primers within the assay. To quantify the absolute abundance of each unique TCRbeta CDR3 rearrangement, sequence reads were collapsed and filtered. For each sample, productive Simpson clonality was calculated by taking the square root of Simpson's diversity index across productive rearrangements. TCRdb stores this immuneACCESS table with in-frame sequences only. Part of the clones is absent; in the studies checked, under half of the shortfall reflects unresolved V genes, and no reason is known for the rest. The V and J calls and the clone size are those of that table, but D and trimming were determined from the DNA. This sample has 180,000 or so clones in its table, and roughly nine tenths of those were observed once. Of the sample, under 3% is held by the ten largest clones.

The sample was PBMCs or T cells enriched from blood (not recorded which). This sequence originates from a woman in her thirties or forties with acute COVID-19. The chain links TRBV18 with TRBJ1-5, and 11 bases in between align with TRBD1. Here the CDR3 is given as CASSPGTGGNSNQPQHF. The DNA sequence is given as TGTGCCAGCTCACCAGGGACAGGGGGTAATAGCAATCAGCCCCAGCATTTT.